This paragraph reports one TCR beta chain. This entry is derived from a study of blood T cell repertoires in COVID-19. Germline V gene data show CDR1 as SEHNR and CDR2 as FQNEAQ (reference sequence). This CDR3 spans 16 amino acids. J gave up 6 bases and V 3 bases, and 8 bases lay outside the gene matches. Per the study methods: Amplified reference gene primers provided the basis for estimating nucleated cell counts. Assay: immunoSEQ multiplex PCR; the TCRdb copy retains only in-frame clones and omits some. Clonal size and the V and J genes are those of that table, whereas D and trimming came from the DNA. Of 90,000 or so clones in the sample, 75% to 90% are singletons; the top ten hold 3% to 4%.

Sequenced: peripheral blood. The sequence was collected from a woman aged 70-85 years with acute or convalescent COVID-19. This sequence joins TRBV7-9 and TRBJ1-1; 12 bases align to TRBD1. The CDR3 loop is CASSFDPGQGAPEAFF. The CDR3 nucleotides are TGTGCCAGCAGCTTCGACCCGGGACAGGGGGCCCCTGAAGCTTTCTTT.